This TCR beta chain was found in a study of spatial heterogeneity in lung cancer. Study-level background: The study consistently detected more beta-chain than alpha-chain sequences. Combinations of a unique TCR and a UMI were tallied in raw reads, and on average each appeared more than ten times.

The CDR3 contains 14 residues. Germline CDR1 is SEHNR and CDR2 is FQNEAQ (reference sequence). Trimming stripped 1 base from V and 7 bases from J, with 8 bases between. Unique molecular identifiers, one per molecule, were present on every TCR cDNA molecule. TCRdb reprocessed the 5' RACE reads via MiXCR and lists one record per CDR3 protein. The table lists around 40,000 distinct CDR3 sequences, roughly 5.2% of them singletons. Noted time point: sample taken at primary tumor resection. Whole RNA came from tumor, nontumor lung or frozen PBMC and was sequenced without being sorted. The donors comprised around 76 untreated early-stage non-small cell lung cancer patients. This clonotype was found many times.

This TCR was sampled from a male donor with early-stage non-small cell lung cancer. The starting material was PBMCs, obtained at surgery. V usage is TRBV7-9 and J usage is TRBJ1-6; D is uncertain. CDR3 nucleotide sequence: TGTGCCAGCAGCTTAGACCCCGTAAATTCACCCCTCCACTTT. Amino acids: CASSLDPVNSPLHF.